This T cell receptor (beta chain) was identified during a study of blood T cell repertoires in COVID-19. Study summary: Researchers got acute and convalescent COVID-19 samples from the United States, Italy and Spain. From T cells, B-cell-depleted T cells, or PBMCs came the material, which was cDNA or gDNA.

The table came from immunoSEQ multiplex PCR; TCRdb's copy has only in-frame clones and leaves some out. The sample carries approximately 40,000 clones, more than 90% recorded once. This CDR3 spans 16 amino acids. Germline assignment: CDR1 SGHNT and CDR2 YENEEA. With 5 bases clipped from V and 4 bases from J, the junction kept 8 bases outside the gene matches. The clonotype was recovered from a human donor in a cohort sampled during active COVID-19. The gene calls are TRBV11-3 and TRBJ2-3; TRBD1 matches at 11 bases. The material sequenced was peripheral blood. The CDR3 is CASSLNRGQGADTQYF. Here the CDR3 DNA reads TGTGCCAGCAGCCTAAACCGGGGACAGGGGGCAGATACGCAGTATTTT.